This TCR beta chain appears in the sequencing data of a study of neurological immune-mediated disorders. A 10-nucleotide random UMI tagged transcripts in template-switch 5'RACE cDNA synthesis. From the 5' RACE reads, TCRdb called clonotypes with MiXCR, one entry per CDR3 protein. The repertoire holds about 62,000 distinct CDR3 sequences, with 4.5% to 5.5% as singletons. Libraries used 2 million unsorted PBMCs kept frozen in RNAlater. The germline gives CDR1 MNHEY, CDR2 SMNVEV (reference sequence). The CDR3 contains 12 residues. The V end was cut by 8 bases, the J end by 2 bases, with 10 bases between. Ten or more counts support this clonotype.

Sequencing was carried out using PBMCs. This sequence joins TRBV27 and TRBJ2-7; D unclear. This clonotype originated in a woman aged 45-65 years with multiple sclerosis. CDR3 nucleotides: TGTGCCAGCGGGCAGATGCCCTACGAGCAGTACTTC. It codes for CASGQMPYEQYF.